The 12 T cell receptor beta chains below all came from one sample that was sequenced in a study of T-cell reconstitution after alpha-beta-depleted transplantation in children. Preparing the TCRbeta library involved the use of unique molecular identifiers. TCRdb analysed the PCR reads with MiXCR anew, one entry per CDR3 protein. This sample has 670,000 or so distinct CDR3 sequences, with around 13% found just once. The sequenced sample was PBMCs, obtained before TCRalphabeta/CD19-depleted stem cell transplant. The receptor set was obtained from a girl aged 2 to 10 with congenital amegakaryocytic thrombocytopenia, due to receive a stem cell transplant.

The CDR3 DNA is TGTGCCAGCAGCTTAAGGTCCCGCTGTGAGCAGTTCTTC. Translated, it gives CASSLRSRCEQFF. This chain uses TRBV7-9 with TRBJ2-1; D is ambiguous. The germline CDR1 and CDR2 sequences are SEHNR and FQNEAQ (reference sequence). Between the trimmed V and J ends, which lost 2 bases and 9 bases, there was a span of 11 bases. This CDR3 has 13 residues. The variable domain in full, with the rest retrieved from reference TRBV7-9 and TRBJ2-1, is DTGVSQNPRHKITKRGQNVTFRCDPISEHNRLYWYRQTLGQGPEFLTYFQNEAQLEKSRLLSDRFSAERPKGSFSTLEIQRTEQGDSAMYLCASSLRSRCEQFFGPGTRLTVL.

This clonotype was recorded many times. This chain links TRBV5-1 with TRBJ2-3, with TRBD1 matching over 7 bases. CDR1 and CDR2 (germline): SGHRS, YFSETQ. The CDR3 is made up of 13 amino acids. The trim removed 4 bases at V and 6 bases at J, leaving 5 bases unmatched. CDR3 in DNA: TGCGCCAGCAGCGACTCACAGGGGGATACGCAGTATTTT. Protein product: CASSDSQGDTQYF.

At least ten counts were recorded for this clonotype. V and J are TRBV7-2 and TRBJ2-5, with a tentative D call TRBD2 (6 bases). Germline CDR1 and CDR2: SGHTA and FQGNSA. V was trimmed by 7 bases and J by 8 bases, leaving 23 bases between them. This CDR3 is 15 amino acids long. CDR3 in amino acids: CASNPSPGTLVTQYF. CDR3 nucleotide sequence: TGTGCCAGCAACCCTTCTCCCGGGACTCTAGTTACCCAGTACTTC.

As concerns this clonotype: Its ends do not fully match the called genes, so a read error is possible. In DNA, the CDR3 is TGCACTGCGCCCGGACAGGGGGGACTAGCTGTGGATACGCAGTATTTC. Encoded protein: CTAPGQGGLAVDTQYF. The chain employs TRBV20-1 and TRBJ2-3, with a tentative D call TRBD1 (10 bases). The CDR3 consists of 16 residues. The germline V gene encodes CDR1 DFQATT and CDR2 SNEGSKA (reference sequence).

This clonotype has at least ten counts. The chain recombines TRBV5-6 with TRBJ2-5; D possibly corresponds to TRBD2 (5 bases). V gave up 0 bases and J gave up 4 bases, with 16 bases separating them. The CDR3 is made up of 16 amino acids. CDR1 and CDR2 from the germline V gene are SGHDT and YYEEEE. CDR3 nucleotide sequence: TGTGCCAGCAGCTTGGACGTTTTAGCGTGGGGAGAGACCCAGTACTTC. This codes for CASSLDVLAWGETQYF.

This clonotype was counted a single time. A single base separates this from a much larger clone, so it may be a read error. The chain uses TRBV7-8 and TRBJ2-4; TRBD1 might be the D (6 bases). In germline, CDR1 is SGHVS, CDR2 FQNEAQ. Trimming removed 2 bases at V and 0 bases at J, with 14 bases between. The CDR3 sequence is 17 residues long. CDR3 sequence reads: CASSLLGTSAAKNIQYF. The CDR3 DNA follows: TGTGCCAGCAGCTTATTGGGGACATCCGCAGCCAAAAACATTCAGTACTTC.

This clonotype was counted a few times. The V and J genes are TRBV12-3 or TRBV12-4 and TRBJ2-2; the match to TRBD2 covers 9 bases. This CDR3 is built from 18 residues. V was clipped by 2 bases and J by 7 bases; unmatched bases: 14. In nucleotides, the CDR3 is TGTGCCAGCAGTTTATTGACTAGCGGAGTTGTACGGGACGGGGAGCTGTTTTTT. It is translated as CASSLLTSGVVRDGELFF.

This clonotype was counted ten times or more. CDR3 loop: CSARALAGGPSTDTQYF. The CDR3 DNA reads TGCAGTGCTAGAGCGCTAGCGGGAGGGCCCAGCACAGATACGCAGTATTTT. The genes are TRBV20-1 and TRBJ2-3; 12 bases align to TRBD2. Germline V CDR1 and CDR2: DFQATT, SNEGSKA (reference sequence). The CDR3 covers 17 residues. V shed 1 base, J shed 0 bases, and the junction held 5 bases outside the gene matches.

Notes on this clonotype: It may be a read error: a sequence one base away is much more abundant. The gene calls are TRBV6-4 and TRBJ2-1, with 9 bases lining up with TRBD2. Looked up from germline, CDR1 is MRHNA and CDR2 is SNTAGT. The CDR3 extends over 15 amino acids. For the CDR3, the DNA is TGTGCCAGCAGTGAAGGGCGGGAGGGCCACAATGAGCGGTTCTTC. This codes for CASSEGREGHNERFF.

This clonotype was detected ten times or more. V and J are TRBV5-1 and TRBJ2-5; D is perhaps TRBD2 (5 bases). The CDR3 is 14 amino acids. CDR1 and CDR2 (germline): SGHRS, YFSETQ. V lost 4 bases and J lost 3, with 13 bases in between. In DNA, the CDR3 is TGCGCCAGCAGCGCGGAGGACGCTAAAGAGACCCAGTACTTC. This gives the protein CASSAEDAKETQYF.

A remark on this clonotype: A read error is possible here, since a much larger clone lies one base away. The CDR3 reads CAISEWNSGRPGNNEQFF. The DNA for the CDR3 is TGTGCCATCAGTGAGTGGAATAGCGGGAGGCCCGGCAACAATGAGCAGTTCTTC. The gene calls are TRBV10-3 and TRBJ2-1; TRBD2 matches 10 bases. J lost 5 bases, V lost 1 base, and 11 bases had no gene match. Germline V gene lookup returns CDR1 ENHRY and CDR2 SYGVKD. There are 18 residues in the CDR3.

Ten or more counts support this clonotype. This rearrangement joins TRBV28 to TRBJ2-7; 8 bases fit TRBD1. Germline values: CDR1 MDHEN, CDR2 SYDVKM. This CDR3 is 14 amino acids long. Unmatched junction bases numbered 6, after V lost 8 bases and J lost 0 bases. The CDR3 DNA sequence: TGTGCCAGCGAGGGGACAGGCCTCTCCTACGAGCAGTACTTC. Translated, it gives CASEGTGLSYEQYF.